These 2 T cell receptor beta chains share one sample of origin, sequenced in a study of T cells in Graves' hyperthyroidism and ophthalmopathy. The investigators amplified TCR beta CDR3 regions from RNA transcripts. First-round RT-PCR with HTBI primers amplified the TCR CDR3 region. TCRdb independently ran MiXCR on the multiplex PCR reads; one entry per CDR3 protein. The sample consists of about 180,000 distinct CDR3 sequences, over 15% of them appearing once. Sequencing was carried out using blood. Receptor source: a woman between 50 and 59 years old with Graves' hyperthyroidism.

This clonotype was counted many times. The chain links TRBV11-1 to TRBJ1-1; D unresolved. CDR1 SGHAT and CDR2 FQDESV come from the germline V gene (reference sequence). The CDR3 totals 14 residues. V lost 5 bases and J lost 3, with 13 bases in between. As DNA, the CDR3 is TGTGCCAGCAGCCCAAGGGTGGGTTACACTGAAGCTTTCTTT. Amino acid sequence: CASSPRVGYTEAFF.

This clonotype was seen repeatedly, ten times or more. CDR3 sequence reads: CASSQVRAQLATNTQYF. For the CDR3, the DNA is TGTGCCAGCAGCCAAGTTAGGGCTCAACTAGCGACAAATACGCAGTATTTT. V gene TRBV3-1 combines with J gene TRBJ2-3; 7 positions match TRBD2. The CDR3 is 17 residues long. Trimming cost V 1 base and J 7 bases; bases outside gene matches: 14. The germline gives CDR1 LGHDT, CDR2 YNNKEL (reference sequence).